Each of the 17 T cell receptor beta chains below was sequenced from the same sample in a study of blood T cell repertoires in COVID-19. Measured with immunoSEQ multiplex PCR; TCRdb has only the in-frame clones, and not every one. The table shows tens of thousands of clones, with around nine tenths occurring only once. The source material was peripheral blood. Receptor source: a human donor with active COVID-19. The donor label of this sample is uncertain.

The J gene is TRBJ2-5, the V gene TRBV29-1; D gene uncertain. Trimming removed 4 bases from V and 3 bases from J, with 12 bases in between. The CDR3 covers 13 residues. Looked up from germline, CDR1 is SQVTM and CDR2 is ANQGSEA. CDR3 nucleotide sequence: TGCAGCGTTGGGTGGAGTAGAGAAGAGACCCAGTACTTC. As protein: CSVGWSREETQYF.

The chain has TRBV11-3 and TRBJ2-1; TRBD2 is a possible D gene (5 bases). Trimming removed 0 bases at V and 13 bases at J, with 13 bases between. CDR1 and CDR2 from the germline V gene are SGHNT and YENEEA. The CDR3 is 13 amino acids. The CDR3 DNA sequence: TGTGCCAGCAGCTTAGACCCAGGAGGATTCCAGTTCTTC. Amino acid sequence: CASSLDPGGFQFF.

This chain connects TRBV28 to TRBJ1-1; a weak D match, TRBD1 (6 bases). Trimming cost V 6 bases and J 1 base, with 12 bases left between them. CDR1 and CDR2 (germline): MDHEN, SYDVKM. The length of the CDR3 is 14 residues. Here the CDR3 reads CASSRGGTNTEAFF. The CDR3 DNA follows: TGTGCCAGCAGCCGGGGGGGCACGAACACTGAAGCTTTCTTT.

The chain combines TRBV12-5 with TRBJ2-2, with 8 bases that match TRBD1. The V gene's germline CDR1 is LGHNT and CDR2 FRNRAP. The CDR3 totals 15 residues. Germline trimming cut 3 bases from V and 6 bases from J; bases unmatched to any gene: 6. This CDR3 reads CASGFRQGYAGELFF. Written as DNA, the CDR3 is TGTGCTAGTGGTTTCCGACAGGGGTACGCCGGGGAGCTGTTTTTT.

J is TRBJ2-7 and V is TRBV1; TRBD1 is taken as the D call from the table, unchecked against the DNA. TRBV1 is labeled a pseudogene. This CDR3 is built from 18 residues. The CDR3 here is CTSSLRDRPNSGIYEQYF. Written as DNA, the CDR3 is TGCACCAGCAGCCTCCGGGACAGGCCTAACAGTGGTATCTACGAGCAGTACTTC.

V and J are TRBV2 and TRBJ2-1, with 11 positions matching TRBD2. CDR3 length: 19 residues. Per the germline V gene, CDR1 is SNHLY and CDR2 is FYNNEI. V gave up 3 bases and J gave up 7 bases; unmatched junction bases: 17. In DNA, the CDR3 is TGTGCCAGCAGTGAGGGGTTCCCCAATAGCGGGAGGGTTAGGAATGAGCAGTTCTTC. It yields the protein CASSEGFPNSGRVRNEQFF.

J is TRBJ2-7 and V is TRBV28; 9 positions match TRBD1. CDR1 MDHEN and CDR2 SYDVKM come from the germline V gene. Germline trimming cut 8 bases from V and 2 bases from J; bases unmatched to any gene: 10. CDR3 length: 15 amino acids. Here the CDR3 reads CASASSGTGTYEQYF. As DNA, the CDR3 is TGTGCCAGCGCCAGTTCCGGGACAGGGACCTACGAGCAGTACTTC.

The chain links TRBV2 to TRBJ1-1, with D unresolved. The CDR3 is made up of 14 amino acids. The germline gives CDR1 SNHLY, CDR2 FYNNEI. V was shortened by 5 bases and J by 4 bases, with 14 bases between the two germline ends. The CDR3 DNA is TGTGCCAGCAGTTTATTAAACAGCATCACTGAAGCTTTCTTT. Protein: CASSLLNSITEAFF. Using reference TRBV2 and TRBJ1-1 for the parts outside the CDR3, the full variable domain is EPEVTQTPSHQVTQMGQEVILRCVPISNHLYFYWYRQILGQKVEFLVSFYNNEISEKSEIFDDQFSVERPDGSNFTLKIRSTKLEDSAMYFCASSLLNSITEAFFGQGTRLTVV.

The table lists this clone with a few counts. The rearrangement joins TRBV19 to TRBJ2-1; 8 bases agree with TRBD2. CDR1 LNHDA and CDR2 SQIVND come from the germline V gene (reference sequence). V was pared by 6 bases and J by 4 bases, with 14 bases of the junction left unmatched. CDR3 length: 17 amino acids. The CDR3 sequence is CASSIDLPSGQYNEQFF. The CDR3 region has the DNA TGTGCCAGTAGCATCGACTTACCTAGCGGGCAGTACAATGAGCAGTTCTTC.

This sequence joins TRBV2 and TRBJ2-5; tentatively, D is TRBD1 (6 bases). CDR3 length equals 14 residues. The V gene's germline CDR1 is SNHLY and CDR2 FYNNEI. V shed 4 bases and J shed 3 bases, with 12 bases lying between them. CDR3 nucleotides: TGTGCCAGCAGTGTCCTGACAGGAAAAGAGACCCAGTACTTC. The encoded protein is CASSVLTGKETQYF.

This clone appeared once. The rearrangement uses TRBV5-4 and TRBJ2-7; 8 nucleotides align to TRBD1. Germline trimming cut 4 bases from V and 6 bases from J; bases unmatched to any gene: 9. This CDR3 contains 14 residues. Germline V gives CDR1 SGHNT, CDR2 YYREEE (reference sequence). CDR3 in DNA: TGTGCCAGCAGCGAATGGACAGGGAATGGCGAGCAGTACTTC. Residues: CASSEWTGNGEQYF.

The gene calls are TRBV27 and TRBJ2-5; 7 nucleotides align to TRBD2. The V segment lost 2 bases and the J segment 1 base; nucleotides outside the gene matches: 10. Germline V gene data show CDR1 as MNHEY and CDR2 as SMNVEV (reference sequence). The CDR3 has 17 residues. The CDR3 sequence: CASSLRASGQIQETQYF. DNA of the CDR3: TGTGCCAGCAGTTTACGGGCTAGCGGTCAAATCCAAGAGACCCAGTACTTC.

This chain's CDR3 is CATTWAVNQPQHF. CDR3 DNA sequence: TGTGCCACCACGTGGGCAGTCAATCAGCCCCAGCATTTT. The V gene is TRBV19, the J gene TRBJ1-5; D not resolved. Germline V gene sequence: CDR1 LNHDA, CDR2 SQIVND (reference sequence). The CDR3 loop spans 13 amino acids. V was pared by 10 bases and J by 3 bases, with 13 bases between.

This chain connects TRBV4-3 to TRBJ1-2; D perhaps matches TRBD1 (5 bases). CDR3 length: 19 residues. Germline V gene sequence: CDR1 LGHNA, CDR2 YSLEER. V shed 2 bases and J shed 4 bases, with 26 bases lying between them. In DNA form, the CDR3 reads TGCGCCAGCAGCCAAAAAAAACAGATTCTTTTCTGGGGCCTCTATGGCTACACCTTC. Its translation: CASSQKKQILFWGLYGYTF.

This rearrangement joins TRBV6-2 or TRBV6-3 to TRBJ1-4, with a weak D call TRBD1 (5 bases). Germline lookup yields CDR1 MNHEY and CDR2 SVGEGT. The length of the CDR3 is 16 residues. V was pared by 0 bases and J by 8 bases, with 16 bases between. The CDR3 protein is CASSYSSAGDGEKLFF. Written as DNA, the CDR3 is TGTGCCAGCAGTTACTCCTCTGCGGGGGATGGCGAAAAACTGTTTTTT.

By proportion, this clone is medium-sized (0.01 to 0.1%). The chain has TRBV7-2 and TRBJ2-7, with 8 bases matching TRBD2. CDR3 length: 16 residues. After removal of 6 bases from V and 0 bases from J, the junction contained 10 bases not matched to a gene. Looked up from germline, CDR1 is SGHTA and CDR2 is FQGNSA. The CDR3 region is CASSLRSGSNSYEQYF. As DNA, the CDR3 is TGTGCCAGCAGTTTAAGAAGCGGGAGTAACTCCTACGAGCAGTACTTC.

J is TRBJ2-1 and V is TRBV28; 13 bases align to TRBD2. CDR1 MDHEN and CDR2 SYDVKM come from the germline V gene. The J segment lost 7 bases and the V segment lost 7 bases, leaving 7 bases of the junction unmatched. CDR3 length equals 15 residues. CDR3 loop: CASTQGLAGANEQFF. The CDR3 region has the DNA TGTGCCAGCACCCAAGGACTAGCGGGAGCAAATGAGCAGTTCTTC.